This is a list of T cell receptor beta chains from one sample in a study of glioma-infiltrating T cells after dendritic cell vaccination. Here immunoSEQ multiplex PCR was the method, and the copy in TCRdb shows in-frame clones only, minus some. Seen here are 35,000 to 40,000 clones, roughly four fifths observed once, and the top ten hold 7.8%. Sequenced material: blood, taken before dendritic cell vaccination. Every receptor here comes from a human donor with glioblastoma. Each CDR3 is given with its conserved first and last residue. D genes are given only for firm matches. Rows may omit the clone size; those that give it use once, few, many or a size class.

j_gene | v_gene | abundance | d_gene | CDR3nt | CDR3aa
TRBJ1-1 | TRBV30 | . | . | TGTGCCTGGACCATTGACAGACGAACTGAAGCTTTCTTT | CAWTIDRRTEAFF
TRBJ2-4 | TRBV6-6 | . | . | TGTGCCAGCAGTTACTCGGTAGGGGCGGACATTCAGTACTTC | CASSYSVGADIQYF
TRBJ1-4 | TRBV2 | . | . | TGTGCCACCCAGGGGTTGACTAATGAAAAACTGTTTTTT | CATQGLTNEKLFF
TRBJ1-2 | TRBV6-6 | . | . | TGTGCCAGCAGCTCCCAGGGAGGCTACACCTTC | CASSSQGGYTF
TRBJ2-7 | TRBV9 | . | TRBD1 | TGTGCCAGCAGCGTAGCCGGGACAGGGTCCTACGAGCAGTACTTC | CASSVAGTGSYEQYF
TRBJ2-3 | TRBV4-2 | once | TRBD1 | TGTGCCAGCAGCCGGACAGGGAACACAGATACGCAGTATTTT | CASSRTGNTDTQYF
TRBJ2-5 | TRBV4-1 | few | TRBD2 | TGCGCCAGCAGCCACCTCACTAGCGGGGGCCACGGGGAGACCCAGTACTTC | CASSHLTSGGHGETQYF
TRBJ2-7 | TRBV27 | . | TRBD1 | TGTGCCAGCAGTTTATCCGGGACAGGGGGACACGAGCAGTACTTC | CASSLSGTGGHEQYF
TRBJ1-1 | TRBV27 | few | . | TGTGCCAGCGGTGGGGCTCAAGGGCGGATGAACACTGAAGCTTTCTTT | CASGGAQGRMNTEAFF
TRBJ1-5 | TRBV28 | . | . | TGTGCCAGCAGTTTCGGCCCCTCGACTGTGAAGTTCTTGGTGAGCAATCAGCCCCAGCATTTT | CASSFGPSTVKFLVSNQPQHF
TRBJ2-1 | TRBV6-5 | once | TRBD1 | TGTGCCAGCAGATGGACAGGGGGACCCTACAATGAGCAGTTCTTC | CASRWTGGPYNEQFF
TRBJ2-2 | TRBV7-3 | . | . | TGTGCCAGCAGCCGAGGAACCGGGGAGCTGTTTTTT | CASSRGTGELFF
TRBJ2-1 | TRBV6-6 | . | TRBD1 | TGTGCCAGCCGGGACAGCTCCTACAATGAGCAGTTCTTC | CASRDSSYNEQFF
TRBJ2-2 | TRBV5-4 | . | . | TGTGCCGGAAGGGCGACAGCGAACACCGGGGAGCTGTTTTTT | CAGRATANTGELFF
TRBJ2-5 | TRBV4-3 | . | . | TGCGCCAGCAGCCAAGTAAAAGGGCAGGGCCAAGAGACCCAGTACTTC | CASSQVKGQGQETQYF
TRBJ1-3 | TRBV29-1 | . | . | TGCAGCGTTTTAGGGGCTGGAAACACCATATATTTT | CSVLGAGNTIYF
TRBJ1-6 | TRBV5-1 | . | TRBD1 | TGCGCCAGCAGCTTGGTTTTTGAGGGGGCAAGCGGCGGGGCCCTCCACTTT | CASSLVFEGASGGALHF
TRBJ1-4 | TRBV25-1 | . | . | TGTGCCAGCAGTGCCTTAAATAATGAAAAACTGTTTTTT | CASSALNNEKLFF
TRBJ2-5 | TRBV28 | . | TRBD2 | TGTGCCAGCAGTTTATTTGGGGGGGGGTTAAATGGGGAGACCCAGTACTTC | CASSLFGGGLNGETQYF
TRBJ1-2 | TRBV10-3 | . | TRBD1 | TGTGCCATCACTGATATTGGAGGGGGCGATGGCTACACCTTC | CAITDIGGGDGYTF
TRBJ1-3 | TRBV4-1 | . | . | TGCGCCAGCAGCCAAGACATCACGGCAACAGTGCTCTCTGGAAACACCATATATTTT | CASSQDITATVLSGNTIYF
TRBJ2-5 | TRBV18 | . | TRBD1 | TGTGCCAGCTCACCAAAAGACAGGGGGCTGGAGACCCAGTACTTC | CASSPKDRGLETQYF
TRBJ2-1 | TRBV4-3 | once | TRBD1 | TGCGCCAGCAGCCAGGCAGGGACAGTCTCCTACAATGAGCAGTTCTTC | CASSQAGTVSYNEQFF